The present T cell receptor (beta chain) was sequenced within a study of blood T cell repertoires in COVID-19. Germline V CDR1 and CDR2: GTSNPN, SVGIG (reference sequence). After removal of 4 bases from V and 4 bases from J, the junction contained 8 bases not matched to a gene. This CDR3 has 15 residues. Sequencing was performed with immunoSEQ multiplex PCR; in TCRdb, only in-frame clones are kept and a portion is missing. The sample lists roughly 150,000 clones; about 85% were seen once. The gene calls are TRBV30 and TRBJ1-3, with TRBD1 matching over 9 bases. This TCR derives from a woman aged 40 to 50 with acute COVID-19. Material for sequencing was PBMCs or T cells enriched from blood (not recorded which). CDR3 DNA sequence: TGTGCCTGGAACCTTGAGACAGGGGGAGGAAACACCATATATTTT. This codes for CAWNLETGGGNTIYF.